What follows are 15 T cell receptor beta chains derived from one specimen sequenced in a study of T cell repertoires in cytomegalovirus infection. Using its own MiXCR run on the reads, TCRdb lists one record per CDR3 protein. The sample lists approximately 990,000 distinct CDR3 sequences; approximately 32% were seen once. Which antigens these TCRs recognize remains unknown. Sequences were derived from cultured CD8+ T cells from PBMCs, sampled from culture after CMV antigen stimulation. Source of these receptors: a human donor in good health (CMV status not recorded). Some clones in this sample may be carry-over from other donors' samples.

Ten or more counts support this clonotype. This may stem from a read error, because a much larger clone lies one nucleotide away. The chain couples TRBV7-9 to TRBJ2-2, with D uncertain. The CDR3 has 12 amino acids. Trimming stripped 6 bases from V and 4 bases from J, with 6 bases between. Germline V gene sequence: CDR1 SEHNR, CDR2 FQNEAQ (reference sequence). CDR3 DNA: TGTGCCAGCAGTCCGAGCACCGGGGAGCTGTTTTTT. It specifies CASSPSTGELFF.

The V and J genes are TRBV11-2 and TRBJ2-3; 10 nucleotides match TRBD2. Germline CDR1 SGHAT, CDR2 FQNNGV. With V trimmed by 3 bases and J by 2 bases, 5 bases remained unmatched. The CDR3 extends over 16 amino acids. CDR3 loop: CASSLEAGGATDTQYF. The CDR3, as DNA: TGTGCCAGCAGCTTGGAAGCGGGGGGGGCCACAGATACGCAGTATTTT.

This clonotype was found a few times. The CDR3, as DNA: TGTGCCAGCAGCCGCGGGTCAGGGGGACGAGAAAAACTGTTTTTT. Translating it yields CASSRGSGGREKLFF. The chain carries TRBV7-8 and TRBJ1-4; 7 bases line up with TRBD1. Trimming at V came to 5 bases and at J to 8 bases, leaving 11 bases not matched to a gene. Germline CDR1 is SGHVS and CDR2 is FQNEAQ. There are 15 residues in the CDR3.

J is TRBJ1-1 and V is TRBV7-8; D is unclear. CDR3 length: 15 amino acids. CDR1 is SGHVS, CDR2 FQNEAQ, per germline. Trimming cost V 0 bases and J 1 base, with 9 bases left between them. Written as DNA, the CDR3 is TGTGCCAGCAGCTTAGCGCGGGAGGGGAACACTGAAGCTTTCTTT. It is translated as CASSLAREGNTEAFF.

This clonotype was observed many times. The chain couples TRBV7-2 to TRBJ2-1; D ambiguous. Germline V gene lookup returns CDR1 SGHTA and CDR2 FQGNSA. The CDR3 covers 14 residues. V was trimmed by 1 base and J by 5 bases, leaving 9 bases between them. The CDR3 sequence: CASSLDNGDNEQFF. Here the CDR3 DNA reads TGTGCCAGCAGCTTAGATAACGGTGACAATGAGCAGTTCTTC.

This clonotype was observed many times. This sequence joins TRBV7-6 and TRBJ1-1, with a weak D call TRBD1 (5 bases). CDR1 and CDR2 (germline): SGHVS, FNYEAQ. The CDR3 is made up of 15 amino acids. V gave up 1 base and J gave up 0 bases, with 9 bases separating them. The CDR3 DNA is TGTGCCAGCAGCTTAGAGTGGGGCTTGAACACTGAAGCTTTCTTT. Its translation is CASSLEWGLNTEAFF.

This chain connects TRBV24-1 to TRBJ2-3; 8 nucleotides line up with TRBD1. This CDR3 is built from 18 residues. Germline V gene sequence: CDR1 KGHDR, CDR2 SFDVKD. J lost 2 bases, V lost 2 bases, and 11 bases had no gene match. CDR3 DNA sequence: TGTGCCACCAGTGATTGGCCCGGGGACAGGCTAAACACAGATACGCAGTATTTT. Protein product: CATSDWPGDRLNTDTQYF.

The CDR3 loop is CASSLLLASQETQYF. The CDR3, as DNA: TGTGCCAGTAGCCTATTACTAGCGTCCCAAGAGACCCAGTACTTC. This chain connects TRBV19 to TRBJ2-5, with 7 bases lining up with TRBD2. Germline lookup yields CDR1 LNHDA and CDR2 SQIVND (reference sequence). The V and J ends lost 6 bases and 1 base, in that order; junction bases with no gene match: 8. The CDR3 is 15 amino acids.

This clonotype was observed many times. This chain joins TRBV7-8 and TRBJ2-7; 8 positions match TRBD2. The germline V gene has CDR1 SGHVS and CDR2 FQNEAQ. This CDR3 has 15 residues. After removal of 4 bases from V and 4 bases from J, the junction contained 9 bases not matched to a gene. The CDR3 loop reads CASSSLDSGAYEQYF. Here the CDR3 DNA reads TGTGCCAGCAGCTCCCTCGATAGCGGGGCTTACGAGCAGTACTTC.

The J gene is TRBJ1-1, the V gene TRBV6-8; D perhaps matches TRBD1 (6 bases). CDR1 and CDR2 (germline): MNHGY, SAAAGT. This CDR3 has 13 amino acids. Trimming removed 7 bases at V and 5 bases at J, with 14 bases between. This CDR3 reads CASTGESSTEAFF. The CDR3 coding sequence is TGTGCCAGCACAGGGGAGAGTAGTACTGAAGCTTTCTTT.

This clonotype has at least ten counts. The chain carries TRBV7-9 and TRBJ2-3; 13 bases fit TRBD2. There are 16 residues in the CDR3. V dropped 5 bases and J dropped 2; count of bases not matched to a gene: 4. Germline-derived CDR1 and CDR2 are SEHNR and FQNEAQ (reference sequence). The CDR3 is CASSPTSGGDTDTQYF. The CDR3, as DNA: TGTGCCAGCAGCCCAACTAGCGGGGGGGACACAGATACGCAGTATTTT.

This clonotype was counted between two and nine times. The V gene is TRBV28, the J gene TRBJ1-5, with D unclear. The CDR3 is 12 amino acids. V was clipped by 6 bases and J by 11 bases, with 14 bases between them. Germline V gives CDR1 MDHEN, CDR2 SYDVKM. CDR3 DNA sequence: TGTGCCAGCAGCTACCCCCTTATGACCCAGCATTTT. Protein product: CASSYPLMTQHF.

The chain is built from TRBV7-9 and TRBJ2-1; 7 bases fit TRBD1. The CDR3 length is 16 residues. Per germline, CDR1 SEHNR and CDR2 FQNEAQ (reference sequence). Trimming cost V 2 bases and J 4 bases; bases outside gene matches: 8. The CDR3 loop is CASSLQWDRFYNEQFF. For the CDR3, the DNA is TGTGCCAGCAGCTTACAGTGGGACAGATTTTACAATGAGCAGTTCTTC.

About this clonotype: This may be a read error, as it is one base from a much larger clone. V and J are TRBV19 and TRBJ1-2; TRBD1 aligns across 9 bases. Germline CDR1 LNHDA, CDR2 SQIVND (reference sequence). This CDR3 comprises 14 residues. J was trimmed by 8 bases and V by 7 bases; bases with no gene match: 11. The CDR3 bases are TGTGCCAGTAATATGTCCCGGGACAGGGCCGGCTACACCTTC. Its translation: CASNMSRDRAGYTF.

V gene TRBV3-1 combines with J gene TRBJ2-2; TRBD2 matches 13 bases. The germline V gene has CDR1 LGHDT and CDR2 YNNKEL (reference sequence). Losses at the gene ends were 1 base for V and 4 bases for J; bases not matched to a gene: 9. The length of the CDR3 is 19 residues. CDR3 DNA: TGTGCCAGCAGCCAAGTCGGACTAGCGGGGGACCGAGGCACCGGGGAGCTGTTTTTT. This gives the protein CASSQVGLAGDRGTGELFF.